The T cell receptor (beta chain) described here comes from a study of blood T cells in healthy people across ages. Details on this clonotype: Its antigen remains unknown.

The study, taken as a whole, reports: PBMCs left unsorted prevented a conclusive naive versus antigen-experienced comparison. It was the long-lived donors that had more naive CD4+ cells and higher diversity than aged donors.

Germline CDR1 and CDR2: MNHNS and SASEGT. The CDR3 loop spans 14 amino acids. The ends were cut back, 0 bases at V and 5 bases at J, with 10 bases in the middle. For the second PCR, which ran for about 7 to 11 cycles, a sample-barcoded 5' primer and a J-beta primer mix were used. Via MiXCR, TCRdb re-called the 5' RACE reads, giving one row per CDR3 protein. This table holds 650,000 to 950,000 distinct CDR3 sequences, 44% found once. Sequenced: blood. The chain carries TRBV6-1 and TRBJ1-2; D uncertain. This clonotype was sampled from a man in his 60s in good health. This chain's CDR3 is CASSEAPPVYGYTF. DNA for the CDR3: TGTGCCAGCAGTGAAGCGCCGCCAGTATATGGCTACACCTTC.